This passage covers 7 T cell receptor beta chains from one sample sequenced in a study of chemoradiotherapy in HPV16-positive cancers. Clones were read by immunoSEQ multiplex PCR, and TCRdb kept only the in-frame ones, dropping some. The table lists about 14,000 clones, approximately 75% of them singletons. The sample was acquired from a patient who underwent chemoradiotherapy. The receptors come from a human donor with HPV-associated anogenital cancer.

V gene TRBV7-6 combines with J gene TRBJ1-1; 7 bases line up with TRBD1. V dropped 10 bases and J dropped 4; count of bases not matched to a gene: 9. The CDR3 consists of 13 residues. CDR1 is SGHVS, CDR2 FNYEAQ, per germline. CDR3 sequence (DNA): TGTGCCACGCGACAGGGCTCGACCACTGAAGCTTTCTTT. This codes for CATRQGSTTEAFF.

V usage is TRBV5-6 and J usage is TRBJ1-5, with D possibly matching TRBD1 (5 bases). The germline V and J ends were trimmed by 4 bases and 3 bases, with 14 bases remaining between them. Germline values: CDR1 SGHDT, CDR2 YYEEEE. The CDR3 runs 15 residues. In DNA form, the CDR3 reads TGTGCCAGCAGCCGAAGGCTGGGGACCAATCAGCCCCAGCATTTT. It translates to CASSRRLGTNQPQHF.

The chain links TRBV4-1 to TRBJ1-1; no clear D gene. CDR3 length equals 15 residues. Germline assignment: CDR1 MGHRA and CDR2 YSYEKL. The V end lost 1 base, the J end lost 0 bases, and 9 bases lay between the germline ends. This CDR3 reads CASSQVRGMNTEAFF. CDR3 DNA: TGCGCCAGCAGCCAAGTGCGAGGTATGAACACTGAAGCTTTCTTT.

This clone was counted once. The gene calls are TRBV6-5 and TRBJ2-7; D possibly corresponds to TRBD2 (6 bases). V gave up 0 bases and J gave up 2 bases, with 14 bases separating them. Germline V gene data show CDR1 as MNHEY and CDR2 as SVGAGI. CDR3 size: 16 residues. The CDR3 DNA reads as TGTGCCAGCAGTTACTCGATCCCGGGACTGGCCTACGAGCAGTACTTC. Translating gives CASSYSIPGLAYEQYF.

V gene TRBV9 combines with J gene TRBJ1-6, with 7 bases lining up with TRBD1. V trimming: 3 bases; J trimming: 6 bases; junction bases outside the gene matches: 3. The CDR3 loop spans 14 amino acids. Per germline, CDR1 SGDLS and CDR2 YYNGEE. The CDR3 spells CASSANRGNSPLHF. As DNA, the CDR3 is TGTGCCAGCAGCGCAAACAGGGGTAATTCACCCCTCCACTTT.

V is TRBV27 and J is TRBJ2-1; D is ambiguous. Germline CDR1 and CDR2: MNHEY and SMNVEV (reference sequence). Trimming took off 1 base at V and 0 bases at J, with 7 bases between the two ends. This CDR3 contains 15 residues. CDR3 in amino acids: CASSLWASSYNEQFF. The CDR3 DNA sequence: TGTGCCAGCAGTTTATGGGCTAGCTCCTACAATGAGCAGTTCTTC.

This clone was seen just once. This chain uses TRBV29-1 with TRBJ1-1, with unresolved D. The CDR3 sequence is 12 residues long. V shed 6 bases and J shed 5 bases, with 13 bases lying between them. Germline V lookup: CDR1 SQVTM, CDR2 ANQGSEA. CDR3 sequence: CSVRQTDTEAFF. CDR3 DNA sequence: TGCAGCGTCCGTCAAACGGATACTGAAGCTTTCTTT.